This T cell receptor (beta chain) is from a study of T cells of healthy individuals. The V end was cut by 1 base, the J end by 3 bases, with 3 bases between. Germline lookup yields CDR1 DFQATT and CDR2 SNEGSKA (reference sequence). This CDR3 is built from 11 residues. This clonotype was detected ten times or more. TCRdb re-called the 5' RACE reads with MiXCR, one entry per CDR3 protein. The sample consists of 40,000 to 65,000 distinct CDR3 sequences, roughly 15% of them appearing once. The chain links TRBV20-1 to TRBJ1-1; D unclear. The source of this sequence is a human donor in good health. This CDR3 is CSARGDTEAFF. The CDR3 DNA follows: TGCAGTGCTAGAGGGGACACTGAAGCTTTCTTT.